This T cell receptor beta chain was identified during a study of blood T cell repertoires in COVID-19. For the study at large: Specimens from acute and convalescent COVID-19 originated in the United States, Italy and Spain.

The CDR3 loop spans 15 amino acids. V lost 3 bases and J 3 bases, leaving 11 bases between the germline ends. Germline CDR1 and CDR2: SGHAT and FQDESV (reference sequence). Original analysis: Counts of nucleated cells, estimated from reference gene primer amplification, were obtained. Assay: immunoSEQ multiplex PCR; the TCRdb copy retains only in-frame clones and omits some. That table is the source of V, J and clone size, and D and trimming were worked out from the DNA. Among 100,000 to 150,000 clones listed, around 82% were seen once. The chain carries TRBV11-1 and TRBJ2-2; D not certain. This TCR was recovered from a man aged 25 to 40 with COVID-19, enrolled during active disease. Sequenced: peripheral blood. CDR3 residues: CASSFNGIDTGELFF. As DNA, the CDR3 is TGTGCCAGCAGCTTTAATGGTATAGACACCGGGGAGCTGTTTTTT.